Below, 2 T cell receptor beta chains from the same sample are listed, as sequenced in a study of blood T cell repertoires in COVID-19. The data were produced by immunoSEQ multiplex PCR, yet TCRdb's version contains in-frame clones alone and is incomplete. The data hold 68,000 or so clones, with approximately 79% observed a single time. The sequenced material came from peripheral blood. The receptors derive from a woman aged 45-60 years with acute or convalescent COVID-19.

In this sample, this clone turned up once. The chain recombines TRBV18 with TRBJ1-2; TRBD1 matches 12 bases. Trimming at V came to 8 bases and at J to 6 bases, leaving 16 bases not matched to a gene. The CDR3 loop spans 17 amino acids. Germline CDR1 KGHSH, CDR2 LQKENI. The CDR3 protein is CASTQLWGQGAENGYTF. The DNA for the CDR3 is TGTGCCAGCACACAGCTATGGGGACAGGGGGCTGAAAATGGCTACACCTTC.

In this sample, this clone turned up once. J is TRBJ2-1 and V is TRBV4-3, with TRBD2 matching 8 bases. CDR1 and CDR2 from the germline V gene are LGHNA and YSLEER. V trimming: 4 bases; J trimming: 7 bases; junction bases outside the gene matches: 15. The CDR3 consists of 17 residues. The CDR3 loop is CASSRQTGSGSLNEQFF. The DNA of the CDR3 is TGCGCCAGCAGCCGTCAAACCGGGAGCGGGAGTTTAAATGAGCAGTTCTTC.